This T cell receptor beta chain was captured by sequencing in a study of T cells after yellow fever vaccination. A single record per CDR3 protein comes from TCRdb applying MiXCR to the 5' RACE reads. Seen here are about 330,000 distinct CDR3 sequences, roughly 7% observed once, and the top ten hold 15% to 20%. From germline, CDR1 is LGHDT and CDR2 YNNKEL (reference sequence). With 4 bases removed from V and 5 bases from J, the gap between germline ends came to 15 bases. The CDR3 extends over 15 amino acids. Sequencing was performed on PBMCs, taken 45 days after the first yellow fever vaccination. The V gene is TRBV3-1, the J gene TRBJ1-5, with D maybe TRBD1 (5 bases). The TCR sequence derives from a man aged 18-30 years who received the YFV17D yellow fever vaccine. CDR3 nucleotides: TGTGCCAGCAGCCCTGGCAGTGGAGGGGATCAGCCCCAGCATTTT. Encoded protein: CASSPGSGGDQPQHF.